Listed below are T cell receptor beta chains from one sample, sequenced in a study of blood T cell repertoires in COVID-19. The repertoire was sequenced with immunoSEQ multiplex PCR; TCRdb's copy has only in-frame clones and lacks some. Here the sample spans 300,000 to 400,000 clones, around 91% being singletons. The specimen was PBMCs or T cells enriched from blood (not recorded which). The receptors come from a young man who had recovered from COVID-19. The CDR3 runs from the conserved cysteine through the conserved F or W. Fields, in order: CDR3 length, V gene, clone size, J gene, D gene, CDR3 protein, CDR3 DNA. The D gene is left open where the match is weak. Clone size is stated in some rows and not others, as once, few, many or a class when expanded.

length: 15
V: TRBV9
size: NA
J: TRBJ1-3
D: TRBD1
CDR3: CASSVGGGGGNTIYF
DNA: TGTGCCAGCAGCGTAGGAGGGGGCGGTGGAAACACCATATATTTT

length: 17
V: TRBV5-1
size: NA
J: TRBJ2-1
D: NA
CDR3: CASSPSSYSSSYNEQFF
DNA: TGCGCCAGCAGCCCGAGTAGCTACTCTAGCTCCTACAATGAGCAGTTCTTC

length: 16
V: TRBV19
size: NA
J: TRBJ1-1
D: NA
CDR3: CASSAMGRDWNTEAFF
DNA: TGTGCCAGTAGTGCTATGGGTCGGGATTGGAACACTGAAGCTTTCTTT

length: 16
V: TRBV28
size: NA
J: TRBJ1-1
D: TRBD1
CDR3: CASSLLGQGLYTEAFF
DNA: TGTGCCAGCAGTTTACTCGGACAGGGTTTATACACTGAAGCTTTCTTT

length: 14
V: TRBV18
size: NA
J: TRBJ2-1
D: TRBD1
CDR3: CASSPRDRVNEQFF
DNA: TGTGCCAGCTCACCCCGGGACAGGGTCAATGAGCAGTTCTTC

length: 13
V: TRBV3-1/TRBV3-2
size: once
J: TRBJ1-6
D: NA
CDR3: CATTQGPRSPLHF
DNA: TGTGCCACCACACAGGGCCCGAGGTCACCCCTCCACTTT

length: 17
V: TRBV7-2
size: NA
J: TRBJ2-5
D: TRBD2
CDR3: CASSPFLAGVARETQYF
DNA: TGTGCCAGCAGCCCGTTTCTAGCGGGTGTTGCGCGAGAGACCCAGTACTTC

length: 14
V: TRBV4-1
size: few
J: TRBJ2-7
D: NA
CDR3: CASSQSTGTYEQYF
DNA: TGCGCCAGCAGCCAATCGACGGGGACCTACGAGCAGTACTTC

length: 17
V: TRBV12-5
size: NA
J: TRBJ2-3
D: TRBD2
CDR3: CASGPSTPSGGEDTQYF
DNA: TGTGCTAGTGGTCCCTCTACGCCTAGCGGGGGTGAAGATACGCAGTATTTT

length: 15
V: TRBV28
size: NA
J: TRBJ1-2
D: TRBD1
CDR3: CASSQQGAVNYGYTF
DNA: TGTGCCAGCAGTCAACAGGGGGCAGTGAACTATGGCTACACCTTC

length: 17
V: TRBV5-1
size: NA
J: TRBJ2-3
D: TRBD2
CDR3: CASSLWTSGRRTDTQYF
DNA: TGCGCCAGCAGCTTGTGGACTAGCGGGAGGAGGACAGATACGCAGTATTTT

length: 17
V: TRBV7-3
size: NA
J: TRBJ2-2
D: TRBD2
CDR3: CASSVLRGGRDTGELFF
DNA: TGTGCCAGCAGCGTACTGCGGGGGGGCCGGGACACCGGGGAGCTGTTTTTT

length: 16
V: TRBV28
size: NA
J: TRBJ2-2
D: TRBD2
CDR3: CASSLQGLAGSGELFF
DNA: TGTGCCAGCAGTTTACAAGGACTAGCGGGATCAGGGGAGCTGTTTTTT

length: 14
V: TRBV6-5
size: NA
J: TRBJ1-2
D: TRBD1
CDR3: CASRLQGGSRGYTF
DNA: TGTGCCAGCAGGCTCCAGGGGGGCTCAAGGGGCTACACCTTC

length: 15
V: TRBV19
size: NA
J: TRBJ2-1
D: TRBD1
CDR3: CASSIVTGAYNEQFF
DNA: TGTGCCAGTAGTATTGTGACAGGGGCCTACAATGAGCAGTTCTTC

length: 16
V: TRBV4-3
size: NA
J: TRBJ2-2
D: NA
CDR3: CASSQDPSGVLGELFF
DNA: TGCGCCAGCAGCCAAGATCCGTCGGGAGTCTTGGGGGAGCTGTTTTTT